This TCR beta chain was sequenced in a study of T cell responses to AZD1222 COVID-19 vaccine. Produced via immunoSEQ multiplex PCR; TCRdb's table is partial and in-frame only. The sample has more than 110,000 clones; almost 90% are singletons. This clone was recorded a few times. What it recognizes is unknown. Whole-study findings and limits: Close to half of spike-specific TCRs reportedly recognize unmutated variant regions. In a largely white British group with more females than males, clonal diversity was possibly underestimated. CD4 TCRs covered the whole spike, strongest at regions 160-218 and 743-854.

The CDR3 is 13 amino acids. The germline V and J ends were trimmed by 10 bases and 2 bases, with 15 bases remaining between them. Germline CDR1 is SNHLY and CDR2 is FYNNEI. The clonotype originates from an adult in good health. The chain recombines TRBV2 with TRBJ2-7; no clear D. Source: peripheral blood, taken on day 0 of AZD1222 vaccination. The CDR3 loop is CATNSPFTYEQYF. For the CDR3, the DNA is TGTGCCACCAATTCCCCTTTTACCTACGAGCAGTACTTC.